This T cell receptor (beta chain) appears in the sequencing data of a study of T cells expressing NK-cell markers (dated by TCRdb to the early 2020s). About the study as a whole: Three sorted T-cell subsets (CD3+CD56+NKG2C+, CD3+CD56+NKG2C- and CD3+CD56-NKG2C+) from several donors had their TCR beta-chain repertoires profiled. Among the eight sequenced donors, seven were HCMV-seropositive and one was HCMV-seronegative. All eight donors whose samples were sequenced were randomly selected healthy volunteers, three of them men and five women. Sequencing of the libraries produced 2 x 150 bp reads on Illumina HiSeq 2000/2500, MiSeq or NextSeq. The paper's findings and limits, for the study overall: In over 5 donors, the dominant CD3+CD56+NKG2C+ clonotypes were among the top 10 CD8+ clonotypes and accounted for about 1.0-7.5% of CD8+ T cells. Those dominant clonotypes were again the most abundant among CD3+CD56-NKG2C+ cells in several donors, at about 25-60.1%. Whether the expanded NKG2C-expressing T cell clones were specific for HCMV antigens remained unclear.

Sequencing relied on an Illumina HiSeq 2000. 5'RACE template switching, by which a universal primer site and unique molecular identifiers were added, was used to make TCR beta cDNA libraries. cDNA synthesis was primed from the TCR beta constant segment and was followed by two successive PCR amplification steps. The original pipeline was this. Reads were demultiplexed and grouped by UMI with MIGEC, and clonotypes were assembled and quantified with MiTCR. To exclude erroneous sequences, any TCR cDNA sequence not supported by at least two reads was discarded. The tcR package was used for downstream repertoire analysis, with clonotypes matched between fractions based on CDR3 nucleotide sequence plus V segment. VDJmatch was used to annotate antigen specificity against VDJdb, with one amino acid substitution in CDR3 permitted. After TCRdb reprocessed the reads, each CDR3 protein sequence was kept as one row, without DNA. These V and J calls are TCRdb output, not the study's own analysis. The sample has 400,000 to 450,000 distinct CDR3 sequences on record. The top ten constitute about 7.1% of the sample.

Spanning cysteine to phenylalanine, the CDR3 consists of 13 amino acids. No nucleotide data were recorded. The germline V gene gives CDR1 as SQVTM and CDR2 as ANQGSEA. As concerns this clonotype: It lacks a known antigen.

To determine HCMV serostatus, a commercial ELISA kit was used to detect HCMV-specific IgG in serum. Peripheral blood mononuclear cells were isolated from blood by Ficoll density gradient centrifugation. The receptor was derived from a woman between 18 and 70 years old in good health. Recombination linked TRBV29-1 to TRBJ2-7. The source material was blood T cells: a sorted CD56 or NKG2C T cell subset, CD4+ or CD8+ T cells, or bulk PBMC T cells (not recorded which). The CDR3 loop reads CSVVIGTLREQYF.